These 25 T cell receptor beta chains were sequenced from one sample in a study of shared T cell receptors in the human thymus. Profiling relied on immunoSEQ multiplex PCR, and the TCRdb table lists in-frame clones only, not all of them. The sample lists hundreds of thousands of clones; around 87% were seen once. The sample was also linked to a second study, of human thymus T cells.

Sequencing was carried out using thymocytes. These receptors originate from a boy less than two years old with a congenital heart defect.

The gene calls are TRBV27 and TRBJ2-7; D gene ambiguous. Germline V CDR1 and CDR2: MNHEY, SMNVEV (reference sequence). The V and J ends lost 6 bases and 5 bases respectively, with 23 bases between them. The CDR3 is 16 amino acids. The CDR3 DNA is TGTGCCAGCAGCTCTAGGCCCGAAAATATGTTTGACGAGCAGTACTTC. This codes for CASSSRPENMFDEQYF.

This clone was seen only a few times. The J gene is TRBJ1-5, the V gene TRBV5-6; 9 bases match TRBD1. The CDR3 runs to 16 residues. Germline CDR1 SGHDT, CDR2 YYEEEE. V gave up 0 bases and J gave up 7 bases; unmatched junction bases: 8. The CDR3 spells CASSLGTGDAGQPQHF. The CDR3, as DNA: TGTGCCAGCAGCTTGGGGACAGGGGACGCGGGACAGCCCCAGCATTTT. The variable domain in full, completed from reference TRBV5-6 and TRBJ1-5, reads DAGVTQSPTHLIKTRGQQVTLRCSPKSGHDTVSWYQQALGQGPQFIFQYYEEEERQRGNFPDRFSGHQFPNYSSELNVNALLLGDSALYLCASSLGTGDAGQPQHFGDGTRLSIL.

This clone was seen a few times. The chain combines TRBV4-3 with TRBJ1-2; 9 nucleotides align to TRBD1. V lost 0 bases, J lost 8 bases, and 7 bases stayed unmatched. In germline, CDR1 is LGHNA, CDR2 YSLEER. The CDR3 has 15 amino acids. CDR3 sequence (DNA): TGCGCCAGCAGCCAAGAATTTGGGGACAGGGAGGGCTACACCTTC. Its translation: CASSQEFGDREGYTF.

The chain combines TRBV14 with TRBJ1-3; D perhaps matches TRBD1 (6 bases). V was cut by 0 bases and J by 0 bases, with 12 bases left in between. Germline assignment: CDR1 SGHDN and CDR2 FVKESK. This CDR3 spans 17 amino acids. The CDR3 coding sequence is TGTGCCAGCAGCCAAGAGGGACACGGCCGCTCTGGAAACACCATATATTTT. Translated: CASSQEGHGRSGNTIYF.

V is TRBV28 and J is TRBJ1-1, with D perhaps TRBD1 (5 bases). The V gene's germline CDR1 is MDHEN and CDR2 SYDVKM. V gave up 10 bases and J gave up 8 bases, with 17 bases separating them. The CDR3 is made up of 12 amino acids. This CDR3 is CANPIRVFEAFF. CDR3 DNA sequence: TGTGCCAACCCGATCAGGGTTTTCGAAGCTTTCTTT.

The chain carries TRBV7-9 and TRBJ2-7; TRBD1 is a possible D gene (6 bases). This CDR3 contains 16 residues. Trimming left V 1 base short and J 0 bases short, with 13 bases between. Germline values: CDR1 SEHNR, CDR2 FQNEAQ (reference sequence). CDR3: CASSLGGEDSSYEQYF. The CDR3 coding sequence is TGTGCCAGCAGCTTAGGTGGAGAGGACAGCTCCTACGAGCAGTACTTC. The full variable domain, in which reference TRBV7-9 and TRBJ2-7 provide the parts outside the CDR3, is DTGVSQNPRHKITKRGQNVTFRCDPISEHNRLYWYRQTLGQGPEFLTYFQNEAQLEKSRLLSDRFSAERPKGSFSTLEIQRTEQGDSAMYLCASSLGGEDSSYEQYFGPGTRLTVT.

The chain employs TRBV10-3 and TRBJ2-7; TRBD2 aligns across 8 bases. Trimming removed 10 bases from V and 1 base from J; junction bases left unmatched: 12. The CDR3 sequence is 15 residues long. Germline V lookup: CDR1 ENHRY, CDR2 SYGVKD. The DNA for the CDR3 is TGTGCCACCGAAGCCGGGACTAGTGAGTCCTACGAGCAGTACTTC. Translating it yields CATEAGTSESYEQYF.

The chain recombines TRBV27 with TRBJ2-1; TRBD2 aligns across 9 bases. CDR1 is MNHEY, CDR2 SMNVEV, per germline (reference sequence). Trimming took 2 bases from V and 9 from J; bases not matched to a gene: 20. This CDR3 contains 19 residues. Here the CDR3 DNA reads TGTGCCAGCAGTTTACAGGTTAGCGGGAGAAACCTGTGGTTAGGTGAGCAGTTCTTC. This sequence encodes CASSLQVSGRNLWLGEQFF.

CDR3 coding DNA: TGTGCCAGCAGCTCCACAGGGAGCTCTGGAAACACCATATATTTT. It yields the protein CASSSTGSSGNTIYF. The rearrangement joins TRBV9 to TRBJ1-3, with D possibly being TRBD1 (6 bases). Germline CDR1 and CDR2: SGDLS and YYNGEE. V shed 4 bases and J shed 0 bases, with 11 bases lying between them. The CDR3 contains 15 residues.

The chain combines TRBV30 with TRBJ1-5; the D gene is possibly TRBD1 (6 bases). V lost 0 bases, J lost 0 bases, and 12 bases lay in between. CDR3 size: 16 residues. Germline CDR1 reads GTSNPN; CDR2 reads SVGIG (reference sequence). CDR3 in DNA: TGTGCCTGGAGTGTGGACAGCCAATATAGCAATCAGCCCCAGCATTTT. Protein product: CAWSVDSQYSNQPQHF.

This rearrangement joins TRBV5-6 to TRBJ1-3; TRBD1 matches 7 bases. CDR3 length: 17 amino acids. Germline-derived CDR1 and CDR2 are SGHDT and YYEEEE. V was clipped by 2 bases and J by 3 bases; unmatched bases: 11. The DNA of the CDR3 is TGTGCCAGCAGCTTAACTACGGGACAGTATGATGGAAACACCATATATTTT. Translated: CASSLTTGQYDGNTIYF.

The chain couples TRBV6-5 to TRBJ1-4; D is perhaps TRBD1 (6 bases). Trimming removed 6 bases from V and 0 bases from J, with 11 bases in between. Germline CDR1 is MNHEY and CDR2 is SVGAGI. This CDR3 is built from 15 residues. CDR3 bases: TGTGCCAGCAGCTCCTCAGGGGCAACTAATGAAAAACTGTTTTTT. It is translated as CASSSSGATNEKLFF.

CDR3 loop: CASSKTGTRVSYEQYF. CDR3 nucleotides: TGTGCCAGCAGTAAAACCGGGACTAGGGTTTCCTACGAGCAGTACTTC. The chain carries TRBV2 and TRBJ2-7, with 8 bases matching TRBD2. The junction had 10 bases not matched to a gene; V was cut back by 5 bases and J by 1 base. Germline values: CDR1 SNHLY, CDR2 FYNNEI. This CDR3 has 16 residues.

This sequence joins TRBV11-3 and TRBJ2-2; D remains unclear. The length of the CDR3 is 17 residues. Trimming removed 3 bases from V and 0 bases from J, with 14 bases in between. Germline values: CDR1 SGHNT, CDR2 YENEEA. The CDR3 bases are TGTGCCAGCAGCTTGAGGAGTGCCCCAACGAACACCGGGGAGCTGTTTTTT. It encodes CASSLRSAPTNTGELFF.

The J gene is TRBJ1-2, the V gene TRBV7-4, with TRBD1 as a possible D gene (5 bases). CDR3 length equals 15 residues. The ends were cut back, 5 bases at V and 8 bases at J, with 21 bases in the middle. In germline, CDR1 is SGHVT, CDR2 SQSDAQ. CDR3 bases: TGTGCCAGCAGCCCAGGGATAGGGAGGAGTGGAGGCTACACCTTC. Encoded protein: CASSPGIGRSGGYTF.

The chain recombines TRBV29-1 with TRBJ2-5; the match to TRBD2 covers 13 bases. TRBJ2-7 matches the DNA end more closely, so the J call is doubtful. Germline V gene sequence: CDR1 SQVTM, CDR2 ANQGSEA. The CDR3 runs to 17 residues. Here the CDR3 reads CSVGIPGLAGQPYEQYF. CDR3 sequence (DNA): TGCAGCGTTGGCATCCCGGGACTAGCGGGACAACCCTACGAGCAGTACTTC.

CDR3 residues: CASSPDIHTEAFF. DNA for the CDR3: TGTGCCAGCTCACCGGACATTCACACTGAAGCTTTCTTT. This chain connects TRBV6-1 to TRBJ1-1; a weak D match, TRBD1 (5 bases). V was cut by 8 bases and J by 3 bases, with 13 bases left in between. Germline V gene lookup returns CDR1 MNHNS and CDR2 SASEGT. The CDR3 extends over 13 amino acids.

A few counts support this clone. This rearrangement joins TRBV6-5 to TRBJ1-1, with 7 bases fitting TRBD1. This CDR3 has 15 residues. Germline loops: CDR1 MNHEY, CDR2 SVGAGI. Trimming took 6 bases from V and 1 from J; bases not matched to a gene: 8. The chain's CDR3 is CASRQGFKPNTEAFF. CDR3 coding DNA: TGTGCCAGCAGACAGGGGTTTAAACCGAACACTGAAGCTTTCTTT.

The chain links TRBV13 to TRBJ1-2, with 7 bases identical to TRBD1. This CDR3 has 13 residues. The junction had 8 bases not matched to a gene; V was cut back by 6 bases and J by 7 bases. CDR1 PRHDT and CDR2 FYEKMQ come from the germline V gene (reference sequence). CDR3 nucleotides: TGTGCCAGCAGACGGGACAGTTACCTTGGCTACACCTTC. Translation: CASRRDSYLGYTF.

The chain employs TRBV5-1 and TRBJ1-5, with D maybe TRBD1 (5 bases). Trimming removed 4 bases at V and 7 bases at J, with 24 bases between. The CDR3 is made up of 17 amino acids. Germline V gene sequence: CDR1 SGHRS, CDR2 YFSETQ. The CDR3 DNA reads as TGCGCCAGCAGCGCTCCTCGGGGGGGTCTGGGAATGCAGCCCCAGCATTTT. Protein: CASSAPRGGLGMQPQHF.

This chain connects TRBV5-1 to TRBJ1-2; TRBD1 matches 7 bases. The V gene's germline CDR1 is SGHRS and CDR2 YFSETQ. With V trimmed by 4 bases and J by 4 bases, 7 bases remained unmatched. The CDR3 has 14 residues. This CDR3 is CASSTTWDSYGYTF. Here the CDR3 DNA reads TGCGCCAGCAGCACTACCTGGGACAGCTATGGCTACACCTTC.

V gene TRBV6-6 combines with J gene TRBJ1-6; TRBD1 is a possible D gene (5 bases). CDR3 length equals 15 residues. Germline-derived CDR1 and CDR2 are MNHNY and SVGAGI (reference sequence). Trimming removed 5 bases from V and 8 bases from J, with 16 bases in between. This CDR3 is CASSKPRAGDSPLHF. CDR3 nucleotide sequence: TGTGCCAGCAGTAAGCCCAGAGCGGGGGATTCACCCCTCCACTTT.

Here the CDR3 DNA reads TGTGCCAGCTCCCGAGGGTGCGGCAGGATGAACACTGAAGCTTTCTTT. It translates to CASSRGCGRMNTEAFF. The rearrangement joins TRBV6-6 to TRBJ1-1; D unresolved. Per the germline V gene, CDR1 is MNHNY and CDR2 is SVGAGI (reference sequence). This CDR3 comprises 16 residues. V lost 8 bases, J lost 0 bases, and 19 bases lay in between.

The chain recombines TRBV6-5 with TRBJ1-5; TRBD1 is a possible D gene (5 bases). The germline V gene encodes CDR1 MNHEY and CDR2 SVGAGI. The CDR3 is 15 amino acids. Trimming stripped 6 bases from V and 4 bases from J, with 16 bases between. The chain's CDR3 is CASSPGQGFNQPQHF. CDR3 nucleotide sequence: TGTGCCAGCAGCCCCGGGCAGGGTTTTAATCAGCCCCAGCATTTT.

This chain connects TRBV28 to TRBJ2-7; D may be TRBD2 (5 bases). The V and J ends lost 7 bases and 5 bases respectively, with 18 bases between them. Germline lookup yields CDR1 MDHEN and CDR2 SYDVKM. This CDR3 is built from 14 residues. CDR3 coding DNA: TGTGCCAGCAACGACGGACTGATCGAGGACGAGCAGTACTTC. Protein: CASNDGLIEDEQYF.